The 2 T cell receptor beta chains below come from one sample, sequenced in a study of blood T cells in healthy people across ages. Using a J-beta primer mix together with a sample-barcoded 5' primer, a second PCR was run for roughly 7 to 11 cycles. TCRdb fed the 5' RACE reads into MiXCR, producing one record per CDR3 protein. The sample includes approximately 700,000 distinct CDR3 sequences, approximately 31% of them seen just once. The sample comprised blood. The origin of the receptors is a woman older than 75 in good health.

This sequence joins TRBV12-3 or TRBV12-4 and TRBJ1-2; D perhaps matches TRBD1 (5 bases). V lost 9 bases to trimming and J lost 6 bases, with 14 bases between them. The CDR3 runs 12 residues. The CDR3 DNA reads as TGTGCCAGTACTAGGGGTGCCCATGGCTACACCTTC. Translation: CASTRGAHGYTF.

Remarks on this clonotype: One end of the junction does not line up with germline, which may come from a read error. The chain uses TRBV5-1 and TRBJ1-1, with 9 bases matching TRBD1. The V gene's germline CDR1 is SGHRS and CDR2 YFSETQ. This CDR3 spans 15 amino acids. DNA for the CDR3: TGCGCCAGCAGCGTCTCCCGGGACAGGGCCACTGGAGCTTTCTTT. Translation: CASSVSRDRATGAFF.